Shown below are 26 T cell receptor beta chains from a single sample sequenced in a study of blood T cell repertoires in COVID-19. This table comes from immunoSEQ multiplex PCR, and its TCRdb copy is limited to in-frame clones, with some not included. The table shows about 73,000 clones, with more than 65% occurring only once. What was sequenced was peripheral blood. The receptors were gathered from a human donor in a cohort sampled during active COVID-19.

This chain connects TRBV3-1 (or the pseudogene TRBV3-2) to TRBJ2-3; TRBD2 matches 13 bases. CDR3 size: 16 residues. Germline trimming cut 5 bases from V and 5 bases from J; bases unmatched to any gene: 7. The germline V gene encodes CDR1 LGHDT and CDR2 YNNKEL (reference sequence). Written as DNA, the CDR3 is TGTGCCAGCAGCAAAACTAGCGGGGGGGCCAAAGATACGCAGTATTTT. This translates into CASSKTSGGAKDTQYF.

V is TRBV6-2 or TRBV6-3 and J is TRBJ1-2, with D uncertain. The V end was cut by 2 bases, the J end by 6 bases, with 13 bases between. This CDR3 comprises 14 residues. Germline V gene data show CDR1 as MNHEY and CDR2 as SVGEGT. The CDR3 region is CASSYAGAMNGYTF. The CDR3 DNA reads as TGTGCCAGCAGTTACGCCGGAGCTATGAATGGCTACACCTTC.

The CDR3 sequence is CASSLSAGGSYEQYF. The CDR3 bases are TGTGCCAGCAGCTTGAGTGCGGGGGGGTCCTACGAGCAGTACTTC. The chain is built from TRBV5-4 and TRBJ2-7, with 9 bases matching TRBD2. The CDR3 covers 15 residues. Losses at the gene ends were 1 base for V and 1 base for J; bases not matched to a gene: 3. Germline assignment: CDR1 SGHNT and CDR2 YYREEE (reference sequence).

The rearrangement joins TRBV14 to TRBJ1-1; 7 nucleotides line up with TRBD1. CDR3 length equals 16 residues. V lost 1 base to trimming and J lost 1 base; unmatched junction nucleotides: 6. The germline gives CDR1 SGHDN, CDR2 FVKESK. The CDR3 loop is CASSQAQGGWNTEAFF. In nucleotides, the CDR3 is TGTGCCAGCAGCCAAGCCCAGGGGGGATGGAACACTGAAGCTTTCTTT.

The rearrangement uses TRBV10-3 and TRBJ2-7; D is possibly TRBD1 (5 bases). Per germline, CDR1 ENHRY and CDR2 SYGVKD. V was shortened by 2 bases and J by 4 bases, with 12 bases between the two germline ends. The CDR3 length is 14 residues. The CDR3 reads CAISEGRAKYEQYF. The CDR3 nucleotides are TGTGCCATCAGTGAGGGCAGGGCCAAGTACGAGCAGTACTTC.

The CDR3 DNA reads TGTGCCAGCAGCTTAAGATTGAGGAACTATGGCTACACCTTC. As protein: CASSLRLRNYGYTF. This chain joins TRBV13 and TRBJ1-2, with D hard to call. This CDR3 is 14 amino acids long. Germline V gives CDR1 PRHDT, CDR2 FYEKMQ (reference sequence). V was clipped by 2 bases and J by 2 bases, with 9 bases between them.

J is TRBJ2-7 and V is TRBV21-1; the DNA was not compared with TRBD1, the D call given in the table. TRBV21-1 is listed as a pseudogene. This CDR3 is 15 amino acids long. CDR3 bases: TGTGCCAGCAGCAGCCCGGGACAGGGCTCCTACGAGCAGTACTTC. Encoded protein: CASSSPGQGSYEQYF.

The V and J genes are TRBV4-3 and TRBJ1-1, with D unclear. V gave up 2 bases and J gave up 3 bases, with 7 bases separating them. The CDR3 covers 13 residues. Germline V gene lookup returns CDR1 LGHNA and CDR2 YSLEER. In DNA, the CDR3 is TGCGCCAGCAGCCAATGGCAGGACACTGAAGCTTTCTTT. Translated: CASSQWQDTEAFF.

The rearrangement links TRBV5-1 to TRBJ1-4, with D perhaps TRBD1 (6 bases). Per the germline V gene, CDR1 is SGHRS and CDR2 is YFSETQ. CDR3 length: 14 residues. Trimming stripped 3 bases from V and 4 bases from J, with 10 bases between. Here the CDR3 DNA reads TGCGCCAGCAGCTCTGGACAGTTTAATGAAAAACTGTTTTTT. Its translation is CASSSGQFNEKLFF.

The chain uses TRBV5-6 and TRBJ1-2, with D unresolved. Trimming removed 0 bases from V and 5 bases from J, with 11 bases in between. CDR1 is SGHDT, CDR2 YYEEEE, per germline. This CDR3 is 14 amino acids long. The CDR3 nucleotides are TGTGCCAGCAGCTTGGAACAGCCTCCGTATGGCTACACCTTC. This encodes CASSLEQPPYGYTF.

This clone occurred once. The chain links TRBV7-2 to TRBJ1-2; D is unresolved. CDR1 SGHTA and CDR2 FQGNSA come from the germline V gene. V lost 1 base and J 2 bases, leaving 8 bases between the germline ends. The CDR3 has 14 residues. CDR3 amino acids: CASSLELANYGYTF. The DNA for the CDR3 is TGTGCCAGCAGCTTAGAGCTAGCAAACTATGGCTACACCTTC.

This chain links TRBV6-4 with TRBJ1-4; D unclear. Germline V CDR1 and CDR2: MRHNA, SNTAGT. This CDR3 is 17 amino acids long. The ends were cut back, 6 bases at V and 0 bases at J, with 17 bases in the middle. In nucleotides, the CDR3 is TGTGCCAGCAGCGGGAGGGAGCCGAGGGCAACTAATGAAAAACTGTTTTTT. Amino acids: CASSGREPRATNEKLFF.

This clone was observed a few times. This chain connects TRBV6-5 to TRBJ1-6; tentative D call: TRBD1 (5 bases). The CDR3 spans 16 residues. Between the trimmed V and J ends, which lost 0 bases and 5 bases, there was a span of 11 bases. CDR1 and CDR2 (germline): MNHEY, SVGAGI. CDR3 sequence reads: CASSYSTEPHNSPLHF. The CDR3 nucleotides read TGTGCCAGCAGTTACTCGACAGAGCCCCATAATTCACCCCTCCACTTT.

This clone was observed a handful of times. The chain uses TRBV5-1 and TRBJ2-7; TRBD2 aligns across 10 bases. This CDR3 has 18 amino acids. J lost 7 bases, V lost 3 bases, and 19 bases had no gene match. The germline V gene has CDR1 SGHRS and CDR2 YFSETQ. CDR3 bases: TGCGCCAGCAGCTCTCAACCCTCTAGCGGGGGCCCCGGCGGGGAGCAGTACTTC. Translation gives CASSSQPSSGGPGGEQYF.

The chain carries TRBV27 and TRBJ2-3; 7 positions match TRBD2. CDR1 and CDR2 from the germline V gene are MNHEY and SMNVEV (reference sequence). Germline trimming cut 2 bases from V and 3 bases from J; bases unmatched to any gene: 11. This CDR3 has 17 amino acids. CDR3: CASSLVGVGLGTDTQYF. In DNA, the CDR3 is TGTGCCAGCAGTTTAGTAGGTGTCGGACTAGGGACAGATACGCAGTATTTT.

The genes are TRBV12-3 or TRBV12-4 and TRBJ2-5, with a weak D call TRBD2 (5 bases). The CDR3 has 11 amino acids. Trimming took off 6 bases at V and 5 bases at J, with 7 bases between the two ends. CDR3: CASSWRETQYF. The CDR3, as DNA: TGTGCCAGCAGCTGGAGGGAGACCCAGTACTTC.

The gene calls are TRBV3-1 (or the pseudogene TRBV3-2) and TRBJ2-3; D is unclear. Germline V lookup: CDR1 LGHDT, CDR2 YNNKEL (reference sequence). Trimming removed 4 bases at V and 2 bases at J, with 16 bases between. CDR3 length: 16 amino acids. The CDR3 is CASSPYLNFITDTQYF. CDR3 nucleotide sequence: TGTGCCAGCAGCCCGTACCTCAACTTCATCACAGATACGCAGTATTTT.

V usage is TRBV2 and J usage is TRBJ1-2; D is ambiguous. The V end was cut by 9 bases, the J end by 4 bases, with 15 bases between. This CDR3 has 13 residues. Germline V gene sequence: CDR1 SNHLY, CDR2 FYNNEI. In nucleotides, the CDR3 is TGTGCCAGTCCCCTGCAGGCACCCTATGGCTACACCTTC. Protein: CASPLQAPYGYTF.

V is TRBV12-1 and J is TRBJ2-3; the table's D call, TRBD2, has no DNA check behind it. TRBV12-1 is termed a pseudogene. The CDR3 covers 14 residues. The CDR3 reads CQQLPSGTTDTQYF. For the CDR3, the DNA is TGCCAGCAGCTTCCTAGCGGGACGACAGATACGCAGTATTTT.

The V call is TRBV11-3, the J call TRBJ2-1; 8 bases line up with TRBD2. The CDR3 has 16 residues. Germline CDR1 is SGHNT and CDR2 is YENEEA. J was trimmed by 9 bases and V by 3 bases; bases with no gene match: 13. The CDR3 loop is CASSFVVGGGEVEQFF. The CDR3 nucleotides read TGTGCCAGCAGCTTTGTCGTCGGGGGGGGTGAGGTTGAGCAGTTCTTC.

The chain links TRBV3-1 (or the pseudogene TRBV3-2) to TRBJ2-5; TRBD1 matches 8 bases. With V trimmed by 8 bases and J by 5 bases, 16 bases remained unmatched. Germline CDR1 reads LGHDT; CDR2 reads YNNKEL (reference sequence). This CDR3 region has 16 residues. The CDR3, as DNA: TGTGCCAGCGCCCGGGGTATCAGGGGGCGCGGGGAGACCCAGTACTTC. Translating it yields CASARGIRGRGETQYF.

The chain has TRBV2 and TRBJ1-2, with 9 positions matching TRBD1. Germline-derived CDR1 and CDR2 are SNHLY and FYNNEI. This CDR3 is built from 13 residues. The junction had 2 bases not matched to a gene; V was cut back by 6 bases and J by 3 bases. This CDR3 reads CASRGTGHYGYTF. The DNA for the CDR3 is TGTGCCAGCAGGGGGACAGGGCACTATGGCTACACCTTC.

The genes are TRBV7-9 and TRBJ2-5, with 12 bases lining up with TRBD2. V was pared by 5 bases and J by 3 bases, with 4 bases of the junction left unmatched. The CDR3 length is 15 residues. Germline V gene sequence: CDR1 SEHNR, CDR2 FQNEAQ (reference sequence). CDR3 coding DNA: TGTGCCAGCAGCCCTCGACTAGCGGGGGAAGAGACCCAGTACTTC. Amino acids: CASSPRLAGEETQYF.

The V gene is TRBV19, the J gene TRBJ2-2, with 7 bases identical to TRBD1. Trimming cost V 7 bases and J 0 bases; bases outside gene matches: 17. This CDR3 is built from 19 residues. Germline values: CDR1 LNHDA, CDR2 SQIVND (reference sequence). The CDR3 sequence: CASTLDRDSHHPNTGELFF. The CDR3 DNA reads as TGTGCCAGTACCCTAGACCGGGACAGTCATCACCCGAACACCGGGGAGCTGTTTTTT.

This sequence joins TRBV18 and TRBJ2-7, with D possibly being TRBD1 (6 bases). The germline gives CDR1 KGHSH, CDR2 LQKENI. This CDR3 has 15 amino acids. V was trimmed by 6 bases and J by 5 bases, leaving 20 bases between them. CDR3 region: CASSVVGASGDEQYF. The CDR3 DNA follows: TGTGCCAGCTCCGTCGTCGGGGCATCAGGGGACGAGCAGTACTTC.

The V and J genes are TRBV18 and TRBJ1-3; 7 bases map to TRBD1. In germline, CDR1 is KGHSH, CDR2 LQKENI. The CDR3 runs 15 residues. V lost 3 bases and J lost 1; bases outside the gene matches: 3. The DNA of the CDR3 is TGTGCCAGCTCACCTCAACAGGGGTCTGGAAACACCATATATTTT. Translating gives CASSPQQGSGNTIYF. Full variable domain (outside the CDR3, taken from reference TRBV18 and TRBJ1-3): NAGVMQNPRHLVRRRGQEARLRCSPMKGHSHVYWYRQLPEEGLKFMVYLQKENIIDESGMPKERFSAEFPKEGPSILRIQQVVRGDSAAYFCASSPQQGSGNTIYFGEGSWLTVV.